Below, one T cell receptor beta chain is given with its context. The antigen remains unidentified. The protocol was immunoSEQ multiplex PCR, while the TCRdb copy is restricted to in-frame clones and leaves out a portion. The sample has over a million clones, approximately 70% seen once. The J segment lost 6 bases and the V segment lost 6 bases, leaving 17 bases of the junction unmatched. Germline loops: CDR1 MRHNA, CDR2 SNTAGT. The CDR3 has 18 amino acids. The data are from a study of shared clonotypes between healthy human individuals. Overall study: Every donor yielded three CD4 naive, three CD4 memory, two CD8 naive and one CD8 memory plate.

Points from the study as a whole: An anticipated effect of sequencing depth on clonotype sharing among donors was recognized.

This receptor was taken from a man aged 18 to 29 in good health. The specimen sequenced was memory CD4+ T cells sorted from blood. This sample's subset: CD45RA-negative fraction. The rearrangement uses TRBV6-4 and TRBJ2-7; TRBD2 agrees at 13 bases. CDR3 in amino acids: CASRDRTSGGTPLGEQYF. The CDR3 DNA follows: TGTGCCAGCAGAGATAGGACTAGCGGGGGAACACCTTTGGGCGAGCAGTACTTC.